Following are 10 T cell receptor beta chains from one sample sequenced in a study of OX40 agonist ivuxolimab in advanced cancers. Assay used: immunoSEQ multiplex PCR; TCRdb lists only in-frame clones, some missing. The top ten clones hold 10% to 11% of a sample with about 34,000 clones, roughly 80% of them seen once. The material sequenced was CD4+ or CD8+ T cells sorted from blood, taken in a trial of the OX40 agonist ivuxolimab. The source is an adult with an advanced solid tumor such as melanoma, head and neck, liver or kidney cancer.

The chain is built from TRBV7-9 and TRBJ2-7; TRBD2 is a possible D gene (6 bases). Germline assignment: CDR1 SEHNR and CDR2 FQNEAQ (reference sequence). Trimming stripped 5 bases from V and 1 base from J, with 15 bases between. This CDR3 region has 15 residues. CDR3: CASSPGVAASYEQYF. The CDR3 DNA follows: TGTGCCAGCAGCCCCGGGGTAGCGGCGTCCTACGAGCAGTACTTC.

The chain is built from TRBV9 and TRBJ1-3; a weak D match, TRBD1 (5 bases). Germline CDR1 SGDLS, CDR2 YYNGEE. V was clipped by 3 bases and J by 2 bases, with 15 bases between them. The CDR3 extends over 16 amino acids. The CDR3 DNA reads TGTGCCAGCAGCGAATTTACCAGGGAGACTGGAAACACCATATATTTT. Protein sequence: CASSEFTRETGNTIYF.

The rearrangement joins TRBV5-1 to TRBJ2-2, with TRBD2 identical over 8 bases. Losses at the gene ends were 5 bases for V and 4 bases for J; bases not matched to a gene: 4. The length of the CDR3 is 14 residues. The V gene's germline CDR1 is SGHRS and CDR2 YFSETQ. The CDR3 DNA follows: TGCGCCAGCAGTCCCGGGACTAGCACCGGGGAGCTGTTTTTT. This sequence encodes CASSPGTSTGELFF.

The chain joins TRBV5-1 to TRBJ2-5, with TRBD1 matching 7 bases. The J call is doubtful: the DNA matches TRBJ2-7 better. Germline-derived CDR1 and CDR2 are SGHRS and YFSETQ. The CDR3 length is 13 residues. CDR3 region: CASRRTGDYEQYF. The CDR3 coding sequence is TGCGCCAGCCGCAGGACAGGCGACTACGAGCAGTACTTC.

This chain links TRBV5-1 with TRBJ2-6; the match to TRBD1 covers 11 bases. Germline lookup yields CDR1 SGHRS and CDR2 YFSETQ. The CDR3 spans 17 residues. V trimming: 5 bases; J trimming: 0 bases; junction bases outside the gene matches: 4. CDR3 amino acids: CASRPGTGGSGANVLTF. DNA of the CDR3: TGCGCCAGCAGGCCAGGGACAGGGGGCTCTGGGGCCAACGTCCTGACTTTC. Variable domain in full (rest from reference TRBV5-1 and TRBJ2-6): KAGVTQTPRYLIKTRGQQVTLSCSPISGHRSVSWYQQTPGQGLQFLFEYFSETQRNKGNFPGRFSGRQFSNSRSEMNVSTLELGDSALYLCASRPGTGGSGANVLTFGAGSRLTVL.

This chain joins TRBV9 and TRBJ2-1, with 9 bases lining up with TRBD1. V shed 4 bases, J shed 8 bases, and the junction held 10 bases outside the gene matches. CDR1 and CDR2 from the germline V gene are SGDLS and YYNGEE. This CDR3 spans 15 amino acids. CDR3 in amino acids: CASSSGGGQGDEQFF. In nucleotides, the CDR3 is TGTGCCAGCAGCTCAGGAGGGGGACAGGGCGATGAGCAGTTCTTC.

V gene TRBV10-2 combines with J gene TRBJ2-5; no clear D. This CDR3 has 16 amino acids. Germline V lookup: CDR1 WSHSY, CDR2 SAAADI. Trimming took 2 bases from V and 2 from J, leaving 15 bases between them. The CDR3 coding sequence is TGCGCCAGCAGTGAGCCCCTAAGGACCTCTCAAGAGACCCAGTACTTC. Protein product: CASSEPLRTSQETQYF.

The rearrangement uses TRBV5-6 and TRBJ2-3; D uncertain. This CDR3 comprises 11 residues. V lost 4 bases and J 5 bases, leaving 5 bases between the germline ends. Germline CDR1 SGHDT, CDR2 YYEEEE. The CDR3 spells CASSLGDTQYF. DNA for the CDR3: TGTGCCAGCAGCCTTGGAGATACGCAGTATTTT.

Remarks on this clone: One end of the junction does not line up with germline, which may come from a read error. The sample carries other DNA sequences with the same CDR3. The chain combines TRBV27 with TRBJ2-3; a weak D match, TRBD1 (6 bases). Germline V gives CDR1 MNHEY, CDR2 SMNVEV (reference sequence). The CDR3 loop spans 15 amino acids. The CDR3 DNA reads as TGTGCCAGCAGTTTACGACAGGTTAGCACGGATACGCAGTATTTT. This encodes CASSLRQVSTDTQYF.

This clone was seen more than once but under ten times. This chain uses TRBV10-2 with TRBJ2-2; D perhaps matches TRBD1 (7 bases). V shed 2 bases and J shed 0 bases, with 28 bases lying between them. Germline CDR1 reads WSHSY; CDR2 reads SAAADI. The CDR3 runs to 22 residues. CDR3 nucleotides: TGCGCCAGCAGTGAGACGACGGTGCGGAGGGGGCTTTATCTGGCGAACACCGGGGAGCTGTTTTTT. Amino acid sequence: CASSETTVRRGLYLANTGELFF.